This TCR beta chain was obtained from a study of blood T cell repertoires in COVID-19. Turning to the study itself: The United States, Italy and Spain supplied acute and convalescent COVID-19 samples. The analysed material was cDNA or gDNA that came from T cells, B-cell-depleted T cells, or PBMCs.

Trimming took 4 bases from V and 0 from J; bases not matched to a gene: 4. The germline V gene encodes CDR1 SGHRS and CDR2 YFSETQ. The CDR3 is 15 amino acids. As originally analysed: Amplification of reference gene primers provided the estimated nucleated cell counts. This table comes from immunoSEQ multiplex PCR, and its TCRdb copy is limited to in-frame clones, with some not included. That table is the source of V, J and clone size, and D and trimming were worked out from the DNA. The repertoire has about 200,000 clones, less than 90% of them found once; the top ten carry approximately 0.66%. The sequence came from a man aged 35-49 years with acute or convalescent COVID-19. The V gene is TRBV5-1, the J gene TRBJ2-7, with 10 bases aligning to TRBD1. Source material: peripheral blood. CDR3: CASSLWTGGSYEQYF. CDR3 in DNA: TGCGCCAGCAGCCTGTGGACAGGGGGCTCCTACGAGCAGTACTTC.